The entry below gives a single TCR beta chain sequence along with its context. This clonotype showed up many times. This clone's antigen is unknown. Base qualities were left out, and no much larger clone turns up one base away. The data stem from a study of T cells after yellow fever vaccination (dated by TCRdb to 2018 to 2020). As for the study more broadly: The SMART-Seq v4 Ultra Low Input RNA kit was used to prepare libraries from fractions with low cell numbers. To follow T-cell clones before and after primary and booster YFV17D yellow fever vaccination, bulk TCR alpha and beta repertoires were sequenced over time. Two healthy male donors made up the cohort, one aged 18 to 29 years and the other aged 30 to 39 years. Blood was collected at multiple timepoints before and after primary and secondary immunization, and bulk PBMC replicates and cell subsets were isolated. Points the paper makes about the study in general: Computational filtering was required because FACS-sorted repertoires could contain abundant contaminating clonotypes from the bulk population. Most clones expanded after primary vaccination were re-detected after the booster (around 96% of CD4 and 88% of CD8), suggesting broad memory maintenance. Because only a couple of donors were included in the study, the extent to which the findings can be generalized is limited. The secondary T-cell response was found to be weaker but faster than the primary response, with a peak reached on day 5 rather than on day 15. A small fraction of clonotypes appeared in both the CD4 and CD8 compartments, likely as a result of convergent recombination.

TCR cDNA was made using 5'RACE template switching, a step that added a universal primer site and unique molecular identifiers. Priming of cDNA synthesis was performed from both the TCR alpha and TCR beta constant segments. Library amplification involved two PCR steps, and the second step added sample barcodes and sequencing adapters. Libraries were sequenced on Illumina HiSeq 2500 (2x100 bp) or NovaSeq (2x150 bp). The paper's data handling went like this. MIGEC was used to demultiplex reads and collapse the reads into UMI consensus sequences, and MiXCR was used for V(D)J alignment. Using edgeR on replicate PBMC samples, clonotypes were called vaccine-responding if FDR was below 0.01 and the log2 fold change was above 5 up to day 15. Each bulk clonotype was labeled CD4 or CD8 based on which sequenced repertoire, CD4 or CD8, contained the clonotype at higher abundance. The public reads were reprocessed in TCRdb via fastp at Q25 and MiXCR, keeping in-frame beta chains. Each entry merges the rows of one CDR3 protein and shows their most common DNA and genes. The V and J calls and clone size come from TCRdb's table, not from the authors' own analysis. Here the sample has approximately 510,000 distinct CDR3 sequences; just over 20% occur a single time. The ten largest clones represent about 16% of the sample.

According to the study, the label for this sample's treatment or condition signals: live attenuated yellow fever vaccine strain. At every blood-draw timepoint, two biological replicates of bulk PBMCs were collected. PBMCs were isolated from peripheral blood using a standard Ficoll-Paque protocol. TriZol was used to extract RNA from bulk PBMCs, from CD4 and CD8 fractions, and from dextramer-positive and dextramer-negative fractions. The trim is 6 bases for V and 7 bases for J, with a gap of 17 bases between the germline ends. Inclusive of the bounding cysteine and phenylalanine, the CDR3 is 14 residues long. Only the CDR3 part of the read is kept: 42 bases, read in frame from the first base.

The sequence was obtained from a man younger than 35 who received the YFV17D yellow fever vaccine. The sequenced sample was PBMCs, obtained about 21 days after the first yellow fever vaccination. The sequence is built from TRBV12-3 or TRBV12-4 and TRBJ2-3; the D gene lacks a confident call. The nucleotide sequence reads as follows: TGTGCCAGCAGCCGCCAAAGGTCTACAAATACGCAGTATTTT. Its product reads: CASSRQRSTNTQYF.